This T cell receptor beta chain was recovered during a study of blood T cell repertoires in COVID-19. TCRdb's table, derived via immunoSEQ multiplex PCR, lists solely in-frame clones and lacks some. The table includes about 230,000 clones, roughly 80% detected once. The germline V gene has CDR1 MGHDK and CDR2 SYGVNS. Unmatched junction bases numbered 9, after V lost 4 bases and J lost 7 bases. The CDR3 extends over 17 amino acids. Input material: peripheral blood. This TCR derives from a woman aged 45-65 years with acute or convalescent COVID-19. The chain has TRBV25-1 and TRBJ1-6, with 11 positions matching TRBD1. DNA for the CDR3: TGTGCCAGCAGTGGGACAGGGGGCGCAGGGTCCAATTCACCCCTCCACTTT. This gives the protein CASSGTGGAGSNSPLHF. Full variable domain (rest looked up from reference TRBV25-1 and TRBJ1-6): EADIYQTPRYLVIGTGKKITLECSQTMGHDKMYWYQQDPGMELHLIHYSYGVNSTEKGDLSSESTVSRIRTEHFPLTLESARPSHTSQYLCASSGTGGAGSNSPLHFGNGTRLTVT.